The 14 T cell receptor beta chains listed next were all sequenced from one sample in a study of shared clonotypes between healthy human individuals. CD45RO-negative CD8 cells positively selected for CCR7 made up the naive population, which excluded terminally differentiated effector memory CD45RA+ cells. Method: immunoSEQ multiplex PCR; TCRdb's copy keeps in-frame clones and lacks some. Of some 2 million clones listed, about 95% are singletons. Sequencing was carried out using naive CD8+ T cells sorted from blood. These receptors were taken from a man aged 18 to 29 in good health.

The CDR3 sequence: CSVVLEYEQYF. The CDR3 nucleotides read TGCAGCGTTGTTTTGGAATACGAGCAGTACTTC. The chain joins TRBV29-1 to TRBJ2-7; no definite D call. CDR1 and CDR2 from the germline V gene are SQVTM and ANQGSEA. The CDR3 extends over 11 amino acids. Trimming cost V 4 bases and J 4 bases, with 8 bases left between them.

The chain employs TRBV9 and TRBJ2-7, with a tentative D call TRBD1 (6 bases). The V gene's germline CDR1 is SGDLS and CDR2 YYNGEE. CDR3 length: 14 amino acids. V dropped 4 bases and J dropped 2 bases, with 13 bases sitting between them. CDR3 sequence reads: CASSPWDTPYEQYF. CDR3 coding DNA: TGTGCCAGCAGCCCATGGGACACTCCCTACGAGCAGTACTTC. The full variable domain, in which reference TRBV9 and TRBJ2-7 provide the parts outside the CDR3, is DSGVTQTPKHLITATGQRVTLRCSPRSGDLSVYWYQQSLDQGLQFLIQYYNGEERAKGNILERFSAQQFPDLHSELNLSSLELGDSALYFCASSPWDTPYEQYFGPGTRLTVT.

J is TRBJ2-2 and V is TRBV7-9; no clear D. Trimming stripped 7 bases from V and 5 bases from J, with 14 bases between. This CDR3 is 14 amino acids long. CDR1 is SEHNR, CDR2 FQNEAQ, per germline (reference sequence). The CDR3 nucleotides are TGTGCCAGCAACTCAAACCCAGGAACCGGGGAGCTGTTTTTT. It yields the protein CASNSNPGTGELFF.

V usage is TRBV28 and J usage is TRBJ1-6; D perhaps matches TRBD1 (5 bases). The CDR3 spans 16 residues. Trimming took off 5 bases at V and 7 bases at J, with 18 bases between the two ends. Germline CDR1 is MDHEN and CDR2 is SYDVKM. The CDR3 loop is CASSLRELTLNSPLHF. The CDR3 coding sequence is TGTGCCAGCAGTCTCAGGGAGTTGACCTTAAATTCACCCCTCCACTTT.

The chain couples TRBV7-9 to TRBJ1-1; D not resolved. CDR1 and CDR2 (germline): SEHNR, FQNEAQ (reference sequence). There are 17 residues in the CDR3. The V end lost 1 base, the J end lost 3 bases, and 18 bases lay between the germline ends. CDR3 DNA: TGTGCCAGCAGCTTAGAGTCTTGGGAAAGCTGGGACACTGAAGCTTTCTTT. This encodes CASSLESWESWDTEAFF.

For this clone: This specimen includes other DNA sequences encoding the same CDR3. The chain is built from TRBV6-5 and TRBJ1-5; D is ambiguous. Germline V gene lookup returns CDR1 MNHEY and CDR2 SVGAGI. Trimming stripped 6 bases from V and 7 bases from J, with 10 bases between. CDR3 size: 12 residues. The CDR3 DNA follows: TGTGCCAGCAGCACGGACGGACAGCCCCAGCATTTT. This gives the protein CASSTDGQPQHF.

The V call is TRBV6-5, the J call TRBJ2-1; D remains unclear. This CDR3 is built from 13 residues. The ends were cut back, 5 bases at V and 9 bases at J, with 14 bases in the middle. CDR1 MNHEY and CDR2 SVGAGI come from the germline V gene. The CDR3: CASSPFIVAEQFF. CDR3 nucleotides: TGTGCCAGCAGTCCCTTTATCGTGGCTGAGCAGTTCTTC.

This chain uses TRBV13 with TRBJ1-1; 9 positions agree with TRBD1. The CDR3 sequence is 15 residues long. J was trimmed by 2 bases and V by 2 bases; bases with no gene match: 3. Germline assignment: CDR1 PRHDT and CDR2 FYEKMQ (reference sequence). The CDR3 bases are TGTGCCAGCAGCTTAAGGGGACAGGGTAACACTGAAGCTTTCTTT. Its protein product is CASSLRGQGNTEAFF.

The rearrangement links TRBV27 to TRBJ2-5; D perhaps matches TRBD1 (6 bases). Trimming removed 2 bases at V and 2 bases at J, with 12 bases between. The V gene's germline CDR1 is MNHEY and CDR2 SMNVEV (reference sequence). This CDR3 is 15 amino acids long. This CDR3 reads CASSLTGWSQETQYF. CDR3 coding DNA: TGTGCCAGCAGTTTAACAGGGTGGTCGCAAGAGACCCAGTACTTC.

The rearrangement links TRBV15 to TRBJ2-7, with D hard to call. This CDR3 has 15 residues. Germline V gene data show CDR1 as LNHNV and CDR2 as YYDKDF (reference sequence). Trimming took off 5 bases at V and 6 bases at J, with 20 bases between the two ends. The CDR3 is CATSPTTLTVSEQYF. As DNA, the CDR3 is TGTGCCACCAGCCCAACCACCCTTACAGTTTCCGAGCAGTACTTC.

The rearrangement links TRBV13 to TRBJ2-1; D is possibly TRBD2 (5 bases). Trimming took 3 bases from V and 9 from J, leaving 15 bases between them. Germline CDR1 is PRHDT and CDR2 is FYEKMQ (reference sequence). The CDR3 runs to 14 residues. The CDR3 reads CASSFLTGESEQFF. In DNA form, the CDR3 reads TGTGCCAGCAGCTTCCTTACCGGGGAGAGTGAGCAGTTCTTC.

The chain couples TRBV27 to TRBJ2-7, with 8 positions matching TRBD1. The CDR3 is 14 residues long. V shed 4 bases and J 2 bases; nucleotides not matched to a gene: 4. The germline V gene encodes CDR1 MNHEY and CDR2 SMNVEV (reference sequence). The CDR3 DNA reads TGTGCCAGCAGTTGGGCAGGGGGCCCCTACGAGCAGTACTTC. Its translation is CASSWAGGPYEQYF.

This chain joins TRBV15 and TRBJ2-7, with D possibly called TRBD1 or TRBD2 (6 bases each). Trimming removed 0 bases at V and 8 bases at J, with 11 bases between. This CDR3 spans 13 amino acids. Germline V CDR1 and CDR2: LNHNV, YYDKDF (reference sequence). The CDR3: CATSREEGVQQYF. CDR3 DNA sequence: TGTGCCACCAGCAGAGAGGAGGGGGTGCAGCAGTACTTC. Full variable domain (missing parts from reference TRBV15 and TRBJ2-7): DAMVIQNPRYQVTQFGKPVTLSCSQTLNHNVMYWYQQKSSQAPKLLFHYYDKDFNNEADTPDNFQSRRPNTSFCFLDIRSPGLGDTAMYLCATSREEGVQQYFGPGTRLTVT.

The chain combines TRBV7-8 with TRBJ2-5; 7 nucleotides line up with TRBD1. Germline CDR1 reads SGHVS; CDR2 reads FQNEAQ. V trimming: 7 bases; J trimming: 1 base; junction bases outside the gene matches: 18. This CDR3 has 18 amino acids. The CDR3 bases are TGTGCCAGCACGCGTAGGGACAGCGTTCGGGCGGGCCAAGAGACCCAGTACTTC. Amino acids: CASTRRDSVRAGQETQYF.